One and the same sample provided the 20 T cell receptor beta chains below, sequenced in a study of cytomegalovirus exposure and HLA in healthy donors. PCR primers comprised 60 Vbeta and 13 Jbeta primers. TCRdb keeps only in-frame clones here, not all; method: immunoSEQ multiplex PCR. Of around 99,000 clones listed, around 73% were seen once; the top ten hold 3.4%. Sequencing used PBMCs. Receptor source: a middle-aged man in good health and CMV-seronegative.

V gene TRBV7-3 combines with J gene TRBJ1-1; D possibly corresponds to TRBD1 (5 bases). CDR1 SGHTA and CDR2 FQGTGA come from the germline V gene. The CDR3 runs 13 residues. The germline V and J ends were trimmed by 5 bases and 2 bases, with 9 bases remaining between them. CDR3 protein: CASSVQENTEAFF. CDR3 nucleotides: TGTGCCAGCAGCGTACAGGAAAACACTGAAGCTTTCTTT.

The chain couples TRBV5-1 to TRBJ2-7; possible D gene TRBD1, 5 bases. Germline V gives CDR1 SGHRS, CDR2 YFSETQ. CDR3 length: 15 residues. Between the trimmed V and J ends, which lost 4 bases and 3 bases, there was a span of 17 bases. As DNA, the CDR3 is TGCGCCAGCAGCCGAGATGTGACAGCTCTCTACGAGCAGTACTTC. Translated: CASSRDVTALYEQYF.

The chain employs TRBV19 and TRBJ1-2, with 7 bases fitting TRBD1. CDR1 LNHDA and CDR2 SQIVND come from the germline V gene (reference sequence). J gave up 5 bases and V 5 bases, and 8 bases lay outside the gene matches. This CDR3 has 14 residues. Written as DNA, the CDR3 is TGTGCCAGTAGTGCCGACAGGGCAGTTTATGGCTACACCTTC. This encodes CASSADRAVYGYTF.

This clone was seen a single time. The chain has TRBV6-5 and TRBJ1-5; 8 bases match TRBD1. The CDR3 runs to 15 residues. The germline V gene has CDR1 MNHEY and CDR2 SVGAGI. The V gene end was trimmed by 5 bases and the J gene end by 3 bases; junction bases not matched to a gene: 6. CDR3 coding DNA: TGTGCCAGCAGTCCAGGGGGCAGGGCCAATCAGCCCCAGCATTTT. Amino acid sequence: CASSPGGRANQPQHF.

This clone is a singleton in its sample. V gene TRBV7-6 combines with J gene TRBJ2-1; TRBD2 agrees at 7 bases. The J segment lost 2 bases and the V segment lost 4 bases, leaving 5 bases of the junction unmatched. This CDR3 has 15 amino acids. CDR1 is SGHVS, CDR2 FNYEAQ, per germline. The CDR3 DNA is TGTGCCAGCAGCTCGACACGGGGGGCCTACAATGAGCAGTTCTTC. Translation: CASSSTRGAYNEQFF.

This clone was observed a few times. J is TRBJ1-5 and V is TRBV30, with TRBD1 matching over 8 bases. V gave up 5 bases and J gave up 4 bases; unmatched junction bases: 4. The CDR3 is 13 amino acids. CDR1 is GTSNPN and CDR2 is SVGIG in the germline V gene (reference sequence). CDR3 amino acids: CAWGRTGNQPQHF. The CDR3 DNA is TGTGCCTGGGGCCGGACAGGGAATCAGCCCCAGCATTTT.

This chain joins TRBV29-1 and TRBJ2-5, with TRBD2 as a possible D gene (6 bases). Trimming left V 0 bases short and J 5 bases short, with 19 bases between. The CDR3 totals 16 residues. Per germline, CDR1 SQVTM and CDR2 ANQGSEA. The CDR3 sequence is CSVEDNGGSRGETQYF. The CDR3, as DNA: TGCAGCGTTGAAGATAATGGTGGCAGCCGGGGGGAGACCCAGTACTTC.

This clone was observed a few times. The chain recombines TRBV27 with TRBJ2-1; 7 bases align to TRBD2. Germline trimming cut 4 bases from V and 0 bases from J; bases unmatched to any gene: 9. This CDR3 spans 17 amino acids. Germline V lookup: CDR1 MNHEY, CDR2 SMNVEV (reference sequence). The CDR3 here is CASSSVGVAGSYNEQFF. The CDR3 DNA reads TGTGCCAGCAGTTCAGTTGGGGTAGCGGGCTCCTACAATGAGCAGTTCTTC.

The rearrangement uses TRBV30 and TRBJ1-1; tentative D call: TRBD1 (5 bases). The V end lost 1 base, the J end lost 3 bases, and 15 bases lay between the germline ends. The germline gives CDR1 GTSNPN, CDR2 SVGIG (reference sequence). The CDR3 is 15 amino acids. The CDR3 sequence is CAWSAPAGRYTEAFF. In DNA, the CDR3 is TGTGCCTGGAGTGCCCCGGCAGGGAGGTACACTGAAGCTTTCTTT.

The chain combines TRBV15 with TRBJ2-7, with D hard to call. The CDR3 has 13 amino acids. V was trimmed by 0 bases and J by 3 bases, leaving 6 bases between them. Germline assignment: CDR1 LNHNV and CDR2 YYDKDF (reference sequence). CDR3 region: CATSRDMSYEQYF. The CDR3 DNA reads TGTGCCACCAGCAGAGATATGAGCTACGAGCAGTACTTC. Supplemented by reference TRBV15 and TRBJ2-7, the full variable domain reads DAMVIQNPRYQVTQFGKPVTLSCSQTLNHNVMYWYQQKSSQAPKLLFHYYDKDFNNEADTPDNFQSRRPNTSFCFLDIRSPGLGDTAMYLCATSRDMSYEQYFGPGTRLTVT.

This rearrangement joins TRBV14 to TRBJ2-5; TRBD1 is a possible D gene (5 bases). Germline V CDR1 and CDR2: SGHDN, FVKESK. This CDR3 has 15 residues. Trimming cost V 4 bases and J 0 bases, with 12 bases left between them. CDR3 DNA sequence: TGTGCCAGCAGCCCTTATCCAGGGTACCAAGAGACCCAGTACTTC. Amino acids: CASSPYPGYQETQYF. The whole variable domain, remainder taken from reference TRBV14 and TRBJ2-5, is EAGVTQFPSHSVIEKGQTVTLRCDPISGHDNLYWYRRVMGKEIKFLLHFVKESKQDESGMPNNRFLAERTGGTYSTLKVQPAELEDSGVYFCASSPYPGYQETQYFGPGTRLLVL.

The J gene is TRBJ2-2, the V gene TRBV18, with D possibly being TRBD2 (5 bases). The length of the CDR3 is 16 residues. V was shortened by 2 bases and J by 1 base, with 11 bases between the two germline ends. CDR1 is KGHSH, CDR2 LQKENI, per germline. The CDR3 spells CASSPFGVRNTGELFF. CDR3 coding DNA: TGTGCCAGCTCACCATTCGGGGTCCGGAACACCGGGGAGCTGTTTTTT.

The chain carries TRBV18 and TRBJ2-7; TRBD1 agrees at 9 bases. CDR1 KGHSH and CDR2 LQKENI come from the germline V gene. The CDR3 contains 15 residues. V shed 2 bases, J shed 6 bases, and the junction held 8 bases outside the gene matches. CDR3 sequence reads: CASSPSVGQGLEQYF. The CDR3 DNA is TGTGCCAGCTCACCATCGGTGGGACAGGGCCTCGAGCAGTACTTC.

The chain couples TRBV2 to TRBJ2-3; 16 nucleotides agree with TRBD2. CDR1 is SNHLY and CDR2 is FYNNEI in the germline V gene. The CDR3 loop spans 18 amino acids. The V gene end was trimmed by 4 bases and the J gene end by 5 bases; junction bases not matched to a gene: 9. The CDR3 bases are TGTGCCAGCAGTGTCCACGTCGGGACTAGCGGGGGGGTAGATACGCAGTATTTT. Its translation is CASSVHVGTSGGVDTQYF.

The sample holds a few counts of this clone. The rearrangement links TRBV5-1 to TRBJ2-5; 12 bases fit TRBD1. The CDR3 loop spans 13 amino acids. The germline CDR1 and CDR2 sequences are SGHRS and YFSETQ. The J segment lost 9 bases and the V segment lost 3 bases, leaving 3 bases of the junction unmatched. The CDR3 nucleotides read TGCGCCAGCAGCTCGGGACAGGGGGCCGCCCAGTACTTC. It codes for CASSSGQGAAQYF.

J is TRBJ1-2 and V is TRBV6-1; D remains unclear. Trimming left V 4 bases short and J 4 bases short, with 13 bases between. The CDR3 consists of 14 residues. Germline V CDR1 and CDR2: MNHNS, SASEGT. The CDR3 nucleotides are TGTGCCAGCAGTGGGGAGGGCGGACTCTATGGCTACACCTTC. This sequence encodes CASSGEGGLYGYTF.

This clone occurred a few times. The rearrangement joins TRBV19 to TRBJ2-7, with D maybe TRBD2 (5 bases). CDR3 length: 12 amino acids. Germline V gives CDR1 LNHDA, CDR2 SQIVND (reference sequence). Trimming pared 6 bases from V and 4 bases from J, leaving 10 bases between. CDR3 protein: CASSGVGYEQYF. As DNA, the CDR3 is TGTGCCAGTAGCGGGGTTGGTTACGAGCAGTACTTC.

This clone was seen only a few times. This chain uses TRBV6-1 with TRBJ2-5; 8 nucleotides align to TRBD1. V lost 4 bases and J lost 7; bases outside the gene matches: 8. Germline V lookup: CDR1 MNHNS, CDR2 SASEGT. CDR3 length: 14 amino acids. DNA for the CDR3: TGTGCCAGCAGTGCAGAGACAGGGGCACGGACCCAGTACTTC. It is translated as CASSAETGARTQYF.

The chain links TRBV7-6 to TRBJ2-3, with 7 nucleotides matching TRBD1. Germline CDR1 reads SGHVS; CDR2 reads FNYEAQ. This CDR3 contains 17 residues. With V trimmed by 1 base and J by 2 bases, 9 bases remained unmatched. The CDR3 sequence is CASSLENRGFNTDTQYF. CDR3 sequence (DNA): TGTGCCAGCAGCTTAGAGAACAGGGGATTTAACACAGATACGCAGTATTTT.

The chain links TRBV28 to TRBJ1-2, with 7 bases that match TRBD1. Germline assignment: CDR1 MDHEN and CDR2 SYDVKM. V dropped 6 bases and J dropped 4; count of bases not matched to a gene: 5. This CDR3 is built from 13 residues. The CDR3 coding sequence is TGTGCCAGCAGGGAACAGGGGCCCTATGGCTACACCTTC. It codes for CASREQGPYGYTF.